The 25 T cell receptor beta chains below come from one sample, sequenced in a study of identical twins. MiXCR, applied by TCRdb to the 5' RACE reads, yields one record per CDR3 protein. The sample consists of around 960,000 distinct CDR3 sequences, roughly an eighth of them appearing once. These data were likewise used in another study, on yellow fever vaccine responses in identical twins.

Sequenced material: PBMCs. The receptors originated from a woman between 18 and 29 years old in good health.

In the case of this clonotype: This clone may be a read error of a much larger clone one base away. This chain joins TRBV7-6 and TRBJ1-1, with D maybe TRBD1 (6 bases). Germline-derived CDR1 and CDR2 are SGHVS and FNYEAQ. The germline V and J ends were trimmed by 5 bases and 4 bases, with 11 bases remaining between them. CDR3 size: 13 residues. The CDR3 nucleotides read TGTGCCAGCAGCCCAGACAGGACCACTGAAGCTTTCTTT. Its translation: CASSPDRTTEAFF.

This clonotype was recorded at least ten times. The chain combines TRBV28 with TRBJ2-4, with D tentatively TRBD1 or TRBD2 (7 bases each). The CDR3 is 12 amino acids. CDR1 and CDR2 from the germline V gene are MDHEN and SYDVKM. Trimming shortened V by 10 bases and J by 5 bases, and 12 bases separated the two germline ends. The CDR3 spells CATRGGENIQYF. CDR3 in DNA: TGTGCCACCAGGGGGGGTGAAAACATTCAGTACTTC.

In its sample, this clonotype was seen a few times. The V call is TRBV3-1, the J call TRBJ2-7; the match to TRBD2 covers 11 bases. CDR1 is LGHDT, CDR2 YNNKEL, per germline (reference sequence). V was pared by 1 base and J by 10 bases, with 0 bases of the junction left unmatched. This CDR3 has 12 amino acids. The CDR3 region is CASSQGLAGQYF. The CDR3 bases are TGTGCCAGCAGCCAAGGACTAGCGGGACAGTACTTC.

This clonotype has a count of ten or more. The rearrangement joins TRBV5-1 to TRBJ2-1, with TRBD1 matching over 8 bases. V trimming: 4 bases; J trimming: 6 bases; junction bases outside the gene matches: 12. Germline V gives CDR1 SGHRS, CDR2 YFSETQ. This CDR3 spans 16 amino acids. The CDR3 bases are TGCGCCAGCAGCCTACAGACAGGGGAGGTCAGCAATGAGCAGTTCTTC. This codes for CASSLQTGEVSNEQFF.

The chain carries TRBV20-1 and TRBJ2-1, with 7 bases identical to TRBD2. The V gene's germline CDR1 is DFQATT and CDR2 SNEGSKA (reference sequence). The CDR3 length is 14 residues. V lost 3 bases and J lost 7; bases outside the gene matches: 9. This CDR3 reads CSARVGGRGNEQFF. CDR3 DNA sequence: TGCAGTGCTAGGGTTGGCGGGAGAGGGAATGAGCAGTTCTTC.

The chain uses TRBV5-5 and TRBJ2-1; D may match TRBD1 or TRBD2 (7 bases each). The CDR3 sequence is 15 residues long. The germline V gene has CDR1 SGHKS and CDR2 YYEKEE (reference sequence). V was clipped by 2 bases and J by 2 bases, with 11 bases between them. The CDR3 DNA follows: TGTGCCAGCAGCTTAGCGGGACAGCCCTACAATGAGCAGTTCTTC. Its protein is CASSLAGQPYNEQFF.

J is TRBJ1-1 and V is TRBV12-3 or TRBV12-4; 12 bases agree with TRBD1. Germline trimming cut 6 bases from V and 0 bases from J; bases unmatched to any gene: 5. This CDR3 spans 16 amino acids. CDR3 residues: CASSPGTGGMNTEAFF. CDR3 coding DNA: TGTGCCAGCAGCCCAGGGACAGGGGGCATGAACACTGAAGCTTTCTTT.

The CDR3 region is CASSEQDANTGELFF. The CDR3 DNA follows: TGTGCCAGCAGTGAACAGGACGCGAACACCGGGGAGCTGTTTTTT. This sequence joins TRBV6-1 and TRBJ2-2; no reliable D call. Germline V gives CDR1 MNHNS, CDR2 SASEGT. V lost 2 bases and J 0 bases, leaving 7 bases between the germline ends. The CDR3 contains 15 residues.

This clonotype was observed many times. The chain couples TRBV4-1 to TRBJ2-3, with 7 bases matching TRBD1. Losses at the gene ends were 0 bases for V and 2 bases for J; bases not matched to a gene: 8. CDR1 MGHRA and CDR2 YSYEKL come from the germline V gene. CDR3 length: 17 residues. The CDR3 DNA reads TGCGCCAGCAGCCAAGATCCGTCAGGGGGACACACAGATACGCAGTATTTT. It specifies CASSQDPSGGHTDTQYF.

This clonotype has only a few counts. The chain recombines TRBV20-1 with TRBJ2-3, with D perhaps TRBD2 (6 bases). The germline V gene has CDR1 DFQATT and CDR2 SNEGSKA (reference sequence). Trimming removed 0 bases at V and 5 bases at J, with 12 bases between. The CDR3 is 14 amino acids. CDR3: CSARDRLGRDTQYF. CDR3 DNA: TGCAGTGCTAGAGACCGACTAGGACGAGATACGCAGTATTTT.

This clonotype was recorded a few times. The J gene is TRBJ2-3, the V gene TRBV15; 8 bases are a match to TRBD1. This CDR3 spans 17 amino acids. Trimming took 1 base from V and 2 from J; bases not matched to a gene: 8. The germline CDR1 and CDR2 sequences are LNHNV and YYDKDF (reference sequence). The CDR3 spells CATSRGTGNGVTDTQYF. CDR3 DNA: TGTGCCACCAGCAGAGGGACAGGGAATGGGGTCACAGATACGCAGTATTTT. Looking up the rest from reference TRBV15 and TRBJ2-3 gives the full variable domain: DAMVIQNPRYQVTQFGKPVTLSCSQTLNHNVMYWYQQKSSQAPKLLFHYYDKDFNNEADTPDNFQSRRPNTSFCFLDIRSPGLGDTAMYLCATSRGTGNGVTDTQYFGPGTRLTVL.

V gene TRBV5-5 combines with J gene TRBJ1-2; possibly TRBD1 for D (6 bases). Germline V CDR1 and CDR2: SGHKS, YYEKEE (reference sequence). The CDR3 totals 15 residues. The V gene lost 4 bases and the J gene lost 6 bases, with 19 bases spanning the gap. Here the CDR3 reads CASSPGGARKDGYTF. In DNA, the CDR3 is TGTGCCAGCAGCCCGGGGGGGGCGCGGAAGGATGGCTACACCTTC. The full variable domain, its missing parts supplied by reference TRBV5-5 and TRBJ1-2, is DAGVTQSPTHLIKTRGQQVTLRCSPISGHKSVSWYQQVLGQGPQFIFQYYEKEERGRGNFPDRFSARQFPNYSSELNVNALLLGDSALYLCASSPGGARKDGYTFGSGTRLTVV.

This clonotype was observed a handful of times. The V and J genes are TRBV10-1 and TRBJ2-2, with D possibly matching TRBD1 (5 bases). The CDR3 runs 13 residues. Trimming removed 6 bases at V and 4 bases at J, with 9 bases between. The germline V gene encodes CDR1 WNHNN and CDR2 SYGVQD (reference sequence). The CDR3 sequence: CASRQVRTGELFF. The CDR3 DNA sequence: TGCGCCAGCAGACAGGTTCGCACCGGGGAGCTGTTTTTT.

The CDR3 DNA reads TGTGCCAGCAGTTTAGAGTGGAAGAACACTGAAGCTTTCTTT. Translated, it gives CASSLEWKNTEAFF. This rearrangement joins TRBV28 to TRBJ1-1; no clear D. Germline loops: CDR1 MDHEN, CDR2 SYDVKM. This CDR3 is built from 14 residues. Trimming took off 2 bases at V and 1 base at J, with 8 bases between the two ends.

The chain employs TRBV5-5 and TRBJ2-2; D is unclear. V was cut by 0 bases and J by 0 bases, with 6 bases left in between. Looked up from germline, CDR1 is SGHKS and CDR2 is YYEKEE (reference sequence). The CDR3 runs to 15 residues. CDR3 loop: CASSLDTPNTGELFF. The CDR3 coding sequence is TGTGCCAGCAGCTTGGACACCCCGAACACCGGGGAGCTGTTTTTT.

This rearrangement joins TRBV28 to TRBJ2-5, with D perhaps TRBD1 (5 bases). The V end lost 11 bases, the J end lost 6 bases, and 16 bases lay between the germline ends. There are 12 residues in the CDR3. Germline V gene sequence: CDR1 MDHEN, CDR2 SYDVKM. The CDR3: CASHGASQTQYF. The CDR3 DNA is TGTGCCTCTCATGGGGCTAGTCAGACCCAGTACTTC.

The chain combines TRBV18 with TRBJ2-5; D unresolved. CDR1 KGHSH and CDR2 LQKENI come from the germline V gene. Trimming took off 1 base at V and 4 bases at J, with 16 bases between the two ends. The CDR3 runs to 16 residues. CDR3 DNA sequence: TGTGCCAGCTCACCACTGAGTGTGCGATCGGGAGAGACCCAGTACTTC. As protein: CASSPLSVRSGETQYF. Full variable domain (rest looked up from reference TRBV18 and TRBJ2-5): NAGVMQNPRHLVRRRGQEARLRCSPMKGHSHVYWYRQLPEEGLKFMVYLQKENIIDESGMPKERFSAEFPKEGPSILRIQQVVRGDSAAYFCASSPLSVRSGETQYFGPGTRLLVL.

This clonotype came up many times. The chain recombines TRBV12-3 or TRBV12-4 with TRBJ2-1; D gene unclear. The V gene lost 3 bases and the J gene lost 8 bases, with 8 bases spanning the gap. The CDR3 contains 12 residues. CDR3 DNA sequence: TGTGCCAGCAGTTTTATCGCGGATGAGCAGTTCTTC. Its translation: CASSFIADEQFF.

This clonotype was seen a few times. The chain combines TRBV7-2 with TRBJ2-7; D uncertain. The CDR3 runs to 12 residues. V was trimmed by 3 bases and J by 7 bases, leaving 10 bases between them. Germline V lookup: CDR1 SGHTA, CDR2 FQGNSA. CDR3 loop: CASSFLSKEQYF. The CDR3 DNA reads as TGTGCCAGCAGCTTTCTTAGCAAGGAGCAGTACTTC.

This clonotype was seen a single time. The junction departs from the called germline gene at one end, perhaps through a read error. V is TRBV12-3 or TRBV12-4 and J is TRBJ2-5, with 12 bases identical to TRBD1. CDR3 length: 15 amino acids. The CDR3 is CASRTGTGGSESQYF. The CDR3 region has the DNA TGTGCCAGTAGGACCGGGACAGGGGGCTCAGAGAGCCAGTACTTC.

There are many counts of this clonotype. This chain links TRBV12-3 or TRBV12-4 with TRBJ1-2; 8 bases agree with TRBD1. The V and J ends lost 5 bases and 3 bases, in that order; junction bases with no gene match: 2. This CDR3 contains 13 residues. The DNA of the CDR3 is TGTGCCAGCAGTAACAGGGGGGACTATGGCTACACCTTC. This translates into CASSNRGDYGYTF.

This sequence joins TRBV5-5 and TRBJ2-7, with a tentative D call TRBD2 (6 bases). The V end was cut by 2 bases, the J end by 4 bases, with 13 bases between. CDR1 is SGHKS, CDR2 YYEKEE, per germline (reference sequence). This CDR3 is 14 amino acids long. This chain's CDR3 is CASSFGGKWYEQYF. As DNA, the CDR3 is TGTGCCAGCAGCTTTGGGGGGAAGTGGTACGAGCAGTACTTC.

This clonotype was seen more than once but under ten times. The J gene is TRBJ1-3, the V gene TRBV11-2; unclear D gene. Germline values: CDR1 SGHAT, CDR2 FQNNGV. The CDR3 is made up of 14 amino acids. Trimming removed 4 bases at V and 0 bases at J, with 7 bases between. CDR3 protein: CASSYPNSGNTIYF. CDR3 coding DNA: TGTGCCAGCAGCTACCCAAACTCTGGAAACACCATATATTTT.

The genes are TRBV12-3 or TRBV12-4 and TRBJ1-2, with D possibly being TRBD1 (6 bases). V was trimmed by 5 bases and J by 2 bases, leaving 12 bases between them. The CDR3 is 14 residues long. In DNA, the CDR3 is TGTGCCAGCAGTGTGGACAGTACAAACTATGGCTACACCTTC. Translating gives CASSVDSTNYGYTF.

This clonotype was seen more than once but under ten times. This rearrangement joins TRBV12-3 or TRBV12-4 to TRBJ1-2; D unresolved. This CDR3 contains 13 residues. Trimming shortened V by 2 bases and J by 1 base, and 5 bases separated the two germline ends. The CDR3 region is CASSLKDNYGYTF. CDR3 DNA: TGTGCCAGCAGTTTAAAGGATAACTATGGCTACACCTTC.